A selection of T cell receptor beta chains follows, all from one sample in a study of shared clonotypes between healthy human individuals. TCRdb's copy holds only in-frame clones and misses some; the assay was immunoSEQ multiplex PCR. The sample lists some 2,500,000 clones; around 93% were seen once. The sample taken for sequencing was naive CD4+ T cells from PBMCs. These receptors came from a man aged 18 to 29 in good health. Some clones in this sample may be carry-over from other donors' samples. CDR3s include the opening cysteine and the closing phenylalanine or tryptophan. A D gene is named only where the DNA matches it firmly. The size entry is marked missing in some rows and otherwise reads once, few, many or a size class.

clone_size: -
v_call: TRBV28
j_call: TRBJ1-4
d_call: -
cdr3_nt: TGTGCCAGCAGCCTGGTTGCAACTAATGAAAAACTGTTTTTT
cdr3_aa: CASSLVATNEKLFF

clone_size: -
v_call: TRBV5-6
j_call: TRBJ2-7
d_call: -
cdr3_nt: TGTGCCAGCAGCTTGGGAGTCCCACGAGCCTACGAGCAGTACTTC
cdr3_aa: CASSLGVPRAYEQYF

clone_size: -
v_call: TRBV7-2
j_call: TRBJ2-3
d_call: -
cdr3_nt: TGTGCCAGCAGCTTAGTATCGTCGCAGTATTTT
cdr3_aa: CASSLVSSQYF

clone_size: -
v_call: TRBV6-5
j_call: TRBJ2-4
d_call: TRBD2
cdr3_nt: TGTGCCAGCAGCCTAGCGGGAGCGAGTGACATTCAGTACTTC
cdr3_aa: CASSLAGASDIQYF

clone_size: -
v_call: TRBV5-1
j_call: TRBJ1-4
d_call: -
cdr3_nt: TGCGCCAGCAGCTTAGGACATGGGAATGAAAAACTGTTTTTT
cdr3_aa: CASSLGHGNEKLFF

clone_size: -
v_call: TRBV7-8
j_call: TRBJ2-3
d_call: TRBD2
cdr3_nt: TGTGCCAGCAGCTCATCAAATAGCGGGGGCACAGATACGCAGTATTTT
cdr3_aa: CASSSSNSGGTDTQYF

clone_size: few
v_call: TRBV6-5
j_call: TRBJ2-4
d_call: -
cdr3_nt: TGTGCCAGCGGGTCTGTCGACCCGTACTTC
cdr3_aa: CASGSVDPYF

clone_size: once
v_call: TRBV29-1
j_call: TRBJ2-2
d_call: TRBD1
cdr3_nt: TGCAGCACAAGGACAGGGGCGACCGGGGAGCTGTTTTTT
cdr3_aa: CSTRTGATGELFF

clone_size: -
v_call: TRBV7-2
j_call: TRBJ2-1
d_call: TRBD1
cdr3_nt: TGTGCCAGCAGCTTACTCCGGGACAGGGGTTACAATGAGCAGTTCTTC
cdr3_aa: CASSLLRDRGYNEQFF

clone_size: few
v_call: TRBV5-1
j_call: TRBJ1-2
d_call: -
cdr3_nt: TGCGCCAGCAGCCAAAGGACGGCCTATGGCTACACCTTC
cdr3_aa: CASSQRTAYGYTF

clone_size: -
v_call: TRBV5-1
j_call: TRBJ2-5
d_call: -
cdr3_nt: TGCGCCAGCAGCTTTGTTGAGGCGGAGACCCAGTACTTC
cdr3_aa: CASSFVEAETQYF

clone_size: once
v_call: TRBV7-2
j_call: TRBJ2-6
d_call: TRBD2
cdr3_nt: TGTGCCAGCAGGTCGGGGGGGGCCAGCTCTGGGGCCAACGTCCTGACTTTC
cdr3_aa: CASRSGGASSGANVLTF

clone_size: -
v_call: TRBV5-1
j_call: TRBJ1-1
d_call: -
cdr3_nt: TGCGCCAGCAGCCAAGGGGCGGACACTGAAGCTTTCTTT
cdr3_aa: CASSQGADTEAFF

clone_size: once
v_call: TRBV10-1
j_call: TRBJ2-5
d_call: TRBD2
cdr3_nt: TGCGCCAGCAGTGACTCCCTAGCGGGAGGGGGAGAGACCCAGTACTTC
cdr3_aa: CASSDSLAGGGETQYF

clone_size: -
v_call: TRBV6-1
j_call: TRBJ2-2
d_call: -
cdr3_nt: TGTGCCAGCAGGTATGGAGGGAACACCGGGGAGCTGTTTTTT
cdr3_aa: CASRYGGNTGELFF

clone_size: -
v_call: TRBV19
j_call: TRBJ2-1
d_call: TRBD2
cdr3_nt: TGTGCCTCTCAGGGGCTAGCGGGAAAGATTGAGCAGTTCTTC
cdr3_aa: CASQGLAGKIEQFF

clone_size: once
v_call: TRBV28
j_call: TRBJ1-2
d_call: TRBD1
cdr3_nt: TGTGCCAGCAGTTTAGGGGGGACAGCGTATGGCTACACCTTC
cdr3_aa: CASSLGGTAYGYTF

clone_size: -
v_call: TRBV29-1
j_call: TRBJ2-1
d_call: -
cdr3_nt: TGCAGCGTTGACAGGGGCAATGAGCAGTTCTTC
cdr3_aa: CSVDRGNEQFF

clone_size: -
v_call: TRBV5-1
j_call: TRBJ2-7
d_call: TRBD2
cdr3_nt: TGCGCCAGCAGCTTGTTTGGCGGGAGCTCCTACGAGCAGTACTTC
cdr3_aa: CASSLFGGSSYEQYF

clone_size: -
v_call: TRBV2
j_call: TRBJ2-1
d_call: TRBD1
cdr3_nt: TGTGCCAGCAGGTTGGACAGGGCTGCCTACAATGAGCAGTTCTTC
cdr3_aa: CASRLDRAAYNEQFF

clone_size: -
v_call: TRBV2
j_call: TRBJ2-5
d_call: -
cdr3_nt: TGTGCCAGCAGTGAAGGTGGGGAAGAGACCCAGTACTTC
cdr3_aa: CASSEGGEETQYF

clone_size: -
v_call: TRBV9
j_call: TRBJ2-3
d_call: -
cdr3_nt: TGTGCCAGCAGCTTTCAGGGTGGCACAGATACGCAGTATTTT
cdr3_aa: CASSFQGGTDTQYF

clone_size: -
v_call: TRBV15
j_call: TRBJ2-5
d_call: -
cdr3_nt: TGTGCCACCAGCAGAGGGCTACAAGAGACCCAGTACTTC
cdr3_aa: CATSRGLQETQYF

clone_size: -
v_call: TRBV13
j_call: TRBJ2-7
d_call: TRBD1
cdr3_nt: TGTGCCAGTAGGATTCAGGGGGCCTCCTACGAGCAGTACTTC
cdr3_aa: CASRIQGASYEQYF

clone_size: -
v_call: TRBV6-5
j_call: TRBJ1-1
d_call: -
cdr3_nt: TGTGCCAGCAGTCTCGGCGGGGAAGCTTTCTTT
cdr3_aa: CASSLGGEAFF

clone_size: few
v_call: TRBV19
j_call: TRBJ1-5
d_call: -
cdr3_nt: TGTGCCAGTAGTATGGACCGAGATCAGCCCCAGCATTTT
cdr3_aa: CASSMDRDQPQHF

clone_size: once
v_call: TRBV2
j_call: TRBJ1-5
d_call: TRBD1
cdr3_nt: TGTGCCAGCACCCGGACAGGGCTATATCAGCCCCAGCATTTT
cdr3_aa: CASTRTGLYQPQHF

clone_size: -
v_call: TRBV5-4
j_call: TRBJ2-7
d_call: -
cdr3_nt: TGTGCCAGCAGCTTGTCGACTTTCTCCTACGAGCAGTACTTC
cdr3_aa: CASSLSTFSYEQYF

clone_size: -
v_call: TRBV29-1
j_call: TRBJ1-1
d_call: -
cdr3_nt: TGCAGCGTTGAGAGGGGGGGAGGTCCCTCTGAAGCTTTCTTT
cdr3_aa: CSVERGGGPSEAFF

clone_size: -
v_call: TRBV28
j_call: TRBJ1-2
d_call: -
cdr3_nt: TGTGCCAGCAGAACCCCTCCGCCGCAGGGCGGAGGCTACACCTTC
cdr3_aa: CASRTPPPQGGGYTF

clone_size: -
v_call: TRBV27
j_call: TRBJ2-7
d_call: -
cdr3_nt: TGTGCCAGCAGTTTGTGGGACGGGAGACCCTACGAGCAGTACTTC
cdr3_aa: CASSLWDGRPYEQYF

clone_size: -
v_call: TRBV4-3
j_call: TRBJ2-2
d_call: -
cdr3_nt: TGCGCCAGCAGTATGTATGGGAGTTACACCGGGGAGCTGTTTTTT
cdr3_aa: CASSMYGSYTGELFF

clone_size: -
v_call: TRBV5-1
j_call: TRBJ1-1
d_call: -
cdr3_nt: TGCGCCAGCCGGAAGGGGAACACTGAAGCTTTCTTT
cdr3_aa: CASRKGNTEAFF

clone_size: -
v_call: TRBV4-2
j_call: TRBJ2-1
d_call: -
cdr3_nt: TGTGCCAGCAGCCAAGATCTGGGCCCAACCTACAATGAGCAGTTCTTC
cdr3_aa: CASSQDLGPTYNEQFF

clone_size: -
v_call: TRBV28
j_call: TRBJ1-1
d_call: -
cdr3_nt: TGTGCCAGCAGGTCCAGCGGACAGCGCGAGGCTGAAGCTTTCTTT
cdr3_aa: CASRSSGQREAEAFF

clone_size: -
v_call: TRBV7-3
j_call: TRBJ2-4
d_call: -
cdr3_nt: TGTGCCAGCAGCTTAGCTGCCAAAAACATTCAGTACTTC
cdr3_aa: CASSLAAKNIQYF

clone_size: -
v_call: TRBV5-1
j_call: TRBJ1-4
d_call: -
cdr3_nt: TGCGCCAGCAGCTTGGTCTTCAGAGAAAAACTGTTTTTT
cdr3_aa: CASSLVFREKLFF

clone_size: -
v_call: TRBV18
j_call: TRBJ1-2
d_call: -
cdr3_nt: TGTGCCAGCTCACCACCTGTCAGAAACTATGGCTACACCTTC
cdr3_aa: CASSPPVRNYGYTF

clone_size: once
v_call: TRBV28
j_call: TRBJ1-2
d_call: -
cdr3_nt: TGTGCCAGCAGCCTACATGGGGGGAATGGCTACACCTTC
cdr3_aa: CASSLHGGNGYTF

clone_size: -
v_call: TRBV4-2
j_call: TRBJ2-1
d_call: -
cdr3_nt: TGTGCCAGCAGCCAAGTAAAAGGTAGCTCCTACAATGAGCAGTTCTTC
cdr3_aa: CASSQVKGSSYNEQFF

clone_size: -
v_call: TRBV19
j_call: TRBJ1-1
d_call: -
cdr3_nt: TGTGCCAGTAGGCTCCGGGGACCGAACACTGAAGCTTTCTTT
cdr3_aa: CASRLRGPNTEAFF

clone_size: -
v_call: TRBV5-1
j_call: TRBJ2-7
d_call: TRBD2
cdr3_nt: TGCGCCAGCAGCTTGGCTCTAGCGGACTACGAGCAGTACTTC
cdr3_aa: CASSLALADYEQYF

clone_size: -
v_call: TRBV11-1
j_call: TRBJ2-3
d_call: -
cdr3_nt: TGTGCCAGCAGCTTCCTCCGCACAGATACGCAGTATTTT
cdr3_aa: CASSFLRTDTQYF

clone_size: -
v_call: TRBV11-2
j_call: TRBJ1-2
d_call: -
cdr3_nt: TGTGCCAGCAGCCCCGAGGGCTATGGCTACACCTTC
cdr3_aa: CASSPEGYGYTF

clone_size: -
v_call: TRBV6-5
j_call: TRBJ2-7
d_call: TRBD1
cdr3_nt: TGTGCCAGCAGTCGTACAGGGGAACCTTACGAGCAGTACTTC
cdr3_aa: CASSRTGEPYEQYF

clone_size: -
v_call: TRBV11-1
j_call: TRBJ2-5
d_call: -
cdr3_nt: TGTGCCAGCAGCTTAGGGCCCAAAGAGACCCAGTACTTC
cdr3_aa: CASSLGPKETQYF

clone_size: -
v_call: TRBV19
j_call: TRBJ1-1
d_call: -
cdr3_nt: TGTGCCAGTAGTCTACAGGCAACTGAAGCTTTCTTT
cdr3_aa: CASSLQATEAFF

clone_size: -
v_call: TRBV7-9
j_call: TRBJ2-2
d_call: TRBD2
cdr3_nt: TGTGCCAGCAGCCCCCTAATAGCGGGAGTTTTAACCGGGGAGCTGTTTTTT
cdr3_aa: CASSPLIAGVLTGELFF

clone_size: -
v_call: TRBV4-3
j_call: TRBJ2-1
d_call: -
cdr3_nt: TGCGCCAGCAGCCAAGAAGGATTAAATGAGCAGTTCTTC
cdr3_aa: CASSQEGLNEQFF

clone_size: -
v_call: TRBV7-2
j_call: TRBJ2-7
d_call: -
cdr3_nt: TGTGCCAGCAGCTTGGGGGGTACCGAAACCTACGAGCAGTACTTC
cdr3_aa: CASSLGGTETYEQYF

clone_size: -
v_call: TRBV7-2
j_call: TRBJ2-7
d_call: -
cdr3_nt: TGTGCCAGCAGTCAAGACAGGCTTTCCTACGAGCAGTACTTC
cdr3_aa: CASSQDRLSYEQYF

clone_size: -
v_call: TRBV4-1
j_call: TRBJ1-4
d_call: -
cdr3_nt: TGCGCCAGCAGCCGCCTCAGGGGACCTAATGAAAAACTGTTTTTT
cdr3_aa: CASSRLRGPNEKLFF

clone_size: -
v_call: TRBV2
j_call: TRBJ1-1
d_call: -
cdr3_nt: TGTGCCAGCAGCCTAATGGGACAAGGAAACACTGAAGCTTTCTTT
cdr3_aa: CASSLMGQGNTEAFF

clone_size: -
v_call: TRBV19
j_call: TRBJ2-4
d_call: -
cdr3_nt: TGTGCCAGTAGGACCGGGACAACCACAAACATTCAGTACTTC
cdr3_aa: CASRTGTTTNIQYF

clone_size: -
v_call: TRBV5-4
j_call: TRBJ1-2
d_call: -
cdr3_nt: TGTGCCAGCAGCTTATCCGCGACAAGTTACTATGGCTACACCTTC
cdr3_aa: CASSLSATSYYGYTF

clone_size: -
v_call: TRBV2
j_call: TRBJ2-1
d_call: TRBD1
cdr3_nt: TGTGCCAGCAGTGAATACCGGGACAGGGTTAACTTGGATGAGCAGTTCTTC
cdr3_aa: CASSEYRDRVNLDEQFF